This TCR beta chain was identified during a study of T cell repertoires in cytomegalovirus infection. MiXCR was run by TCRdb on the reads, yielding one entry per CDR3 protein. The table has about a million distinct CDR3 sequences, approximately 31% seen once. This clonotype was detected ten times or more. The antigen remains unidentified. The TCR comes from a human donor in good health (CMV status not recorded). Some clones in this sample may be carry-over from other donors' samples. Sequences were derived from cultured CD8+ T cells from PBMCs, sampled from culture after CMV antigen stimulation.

CDR3 coding DNA: TGTGCCAGCAGTTTTTGGACCGGGACAGGGGGAGGTGATAGCTCTGGAAACACCATATATTTT. It is translated as CASSFWTGTGGGDSSGNTIYF. The chain employs TRBV12-3 or TRBV12-4 and TRBJ1-3; 11 bases match TRBD1. J lost 0 bases, V lost 3 bases, and 16 bases had no gene match. This CDR3 comprises 21 residues.